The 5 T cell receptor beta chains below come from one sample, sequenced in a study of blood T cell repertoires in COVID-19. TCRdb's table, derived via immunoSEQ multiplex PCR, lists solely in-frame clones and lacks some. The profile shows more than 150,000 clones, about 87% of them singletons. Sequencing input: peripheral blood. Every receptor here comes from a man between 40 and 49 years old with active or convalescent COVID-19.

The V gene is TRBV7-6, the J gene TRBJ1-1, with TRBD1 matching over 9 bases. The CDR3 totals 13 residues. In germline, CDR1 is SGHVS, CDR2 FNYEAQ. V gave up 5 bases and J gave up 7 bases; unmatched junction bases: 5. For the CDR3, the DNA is TGTGCCAGCAGCCTGGGACAGGGTTATGAAGCTTTCTTT. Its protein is CASSLGQGYEAFF.

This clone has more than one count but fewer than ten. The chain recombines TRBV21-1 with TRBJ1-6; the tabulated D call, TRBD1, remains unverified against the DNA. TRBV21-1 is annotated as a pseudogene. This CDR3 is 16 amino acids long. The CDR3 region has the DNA TGTGCCAGCAGCAAGGACAGGGGCTCCTATAATTCACCCCTCCACTTT. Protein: CASSKDRGSYNSPLHF.

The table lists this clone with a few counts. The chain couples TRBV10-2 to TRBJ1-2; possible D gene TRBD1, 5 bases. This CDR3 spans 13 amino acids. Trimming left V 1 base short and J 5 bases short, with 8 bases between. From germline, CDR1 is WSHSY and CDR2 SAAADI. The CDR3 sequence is CASSELAGYGYTF. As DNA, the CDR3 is TGCGCCAGCAGTGAGTTGGCAGGGTATGGCTACACCTTC.

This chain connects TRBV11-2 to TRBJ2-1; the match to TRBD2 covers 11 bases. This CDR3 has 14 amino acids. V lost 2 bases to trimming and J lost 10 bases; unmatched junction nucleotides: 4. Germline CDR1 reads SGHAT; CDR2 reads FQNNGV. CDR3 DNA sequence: TGTGCCAGCAGCTTAACTAGCGGGGGACGGGAGCAGTTCTTC. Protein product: CASSLTSGGREQFF.

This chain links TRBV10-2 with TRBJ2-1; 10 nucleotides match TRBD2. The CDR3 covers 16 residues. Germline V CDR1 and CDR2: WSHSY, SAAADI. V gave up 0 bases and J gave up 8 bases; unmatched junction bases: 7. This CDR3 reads CASSESSSGGVYEQFF. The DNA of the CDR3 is TGCGCCAGCAGTGAGTCGAGCAGCGGGGGGGTATATGAGCAGTTCTTC.